This T cell receptor (beta chain) is drawn from a study of read filtering for tumor transcriptome and immune sequencing. Across the whole study: DNase treatment preceded whole-transcriptome library preparation.

Germline V gene data show CDR1 as MGHRA and CDR2 as YSYEKL. The CDR3 runs 18 residues. Trimming at V came to 0 bases and at J to 9 bases, leaving 10 bases not matched to a gene. At the time of active disease, bone marrow was collected from every patient. This clonotype was picked up many times. The library was built from roughly 400 ng RNA with molecular barcoded adaptors for alpha/delta and beta/gamma chains. TCRdb independently ran MiXCR on the reads; one entry per CDR3 protein. Among 49,000 or so distinct CDR3 sequences, 12% were seen once, and the ten largest hold 13% to 15%. The sequence came from a donor aged 40 or older with multiple myeloma. The rearrangement uses TRBV4-1 and TRBJ2-2; 13 nucleotides align to TRBD2. The sample taken for sequencing was a population of CD138-negative cells sorted from bone marrow. Here the CDR3 DNA reads TGCGCCAGCAGCCAAGAGTCCGGACTAGCGGGAGTCCTGAGGGAGCTGTTTTTT. Translation: CASSQESGLAGVLRELFF.